This T cell receptor (beta chain) was recovered during a study of regulatory T cells in long-lasting Graves disease. Noted time point: newly diagnosed GD, antithyroid drugs for less than 3 months. PBMC-derived RNA was used for the TCR library. The length of the CDR3 is 14 residues. Trimming left V 7 bases short and J 3 bases short, with 17 bases between. The germline gives CDR1 SGHRS, CDR2 YFSETQ. To make TCR beta libraries, researchers used iRepertoire HTBI primers and Arm-PCR of CDR3 regions. TCRdb redid the calling of the multiplex PCR reads with MiXCR, one entry per CDR3 protein. The sample yields 600,000 to 650,000 distinct CDR3 sequences, less than 20% seen once. The same sample was also used in a study of T cells in Graves' hyperthyroidism and ophthalmopathy.

Sequenced material: peripheral blood mononuclear cells (PBMCs), taken at new diagnosis, from a patient treated with antithyroid drugs. This TCR was recovered from a woman aged 30 to 39 with Graves disease. This chain connects TRBV5-1 to TRBJ2-7; D could derive from TRBD1 or TRBD2 (5 bases each). The CDR3 nucleotides are TGCGCCAGCCAACCCGGGACGAGCTTCTACGAGCAGTACTTC. This sequence encodes CASQPGTSFYEQYF.